Described below is a single T cell receptor (beta chain) sequence and its context. These data belong to a study of blood T cell repertoires in COVID-19. Study context: From the United States, Italy and Spain came samples of acute and convalescent COVID-19. Sources were T cells, B-cell-depleted T cells, or PBMCs; the material itself was cDNA or gDNA.

Per the original data handling: Amplification of reference gene primers was used by the study to estimate nucleated cell counts. The data were produced by immunoSEQ multiplex PCR, yet TCRdb's version contains in-frame clones alone and is incomplete. V, J and clone size are those of that table, while D and trimming were read from the DNA. Of 360,000 or so clones in the sample, nearly 90% are singletons; the top ten hold approximately 6.2%. The germline V gene encodes CDR1 LGHNA and CDR2 YSLEER. There are 15 residues in the CDR3. J gave up 2 bases and V 1 base, and 3 bases lay outside the gene matches.

This clonotype was sampled from a man aged 18 to 30 with active or convalescent COVID-19. This rearrangement joins TRBV4-3 to TRBJ2-7, with 9 bases fitting TRBD2. Material: peripheral blood. The CDR3 reads CASSQALAGPYEQYF. Here the CDR3 DNA reads TGCGCCAGCAGCCAAGCCCTAGCGGGACCCTACGAGCAGTACTTC.